What follows are 15 T cell receptor beta chains derived from one specimen sequenced in a study of blood T cell repertoires in COVID-19 (TCRdb year 2020). Library method: the immunoSEQ multiplex PCR assay. TCRdb retrieved this table from immuneACCESS and kept in-frame rearrangements only. Not all clones are present; in checked studies, unresolved V genes account for under half, and no reason is known for the remainder. Within this sample are around 250,000 clones, with less than 85% of them counted one time only. Approximately 3.1% of the sample is held by the ten biggest clonotypes. Sequencing input: peripheral blood. The receptors stem from a woman in her late teens or twenties with acute or convalescent COVID-19.

The CDR3: CASSSPNEKLFF. The CDR3 nucleotides are TGTGCCAGCAGCTCCCCAAATGAAAAACTGTTTTTT. This chain links TRBV7-9 with TRBJ1-4; D ambiguous. Trimming took off 4 bases at V and 5 bases at J, with 5 bases between the two ends. In germline, CDR1 is SEHNR, CDR2 FQNEAQ (reference sequence). CDR3 size: 12 residues.

This rearrangement joins TRBV19 to TRBJ2-1; D perhaps matches TRBD1 (6 bases). Trimming removed 5 bases from V and 9 bases from J, with 17 bases in between. The CDR3 loop spans 14 amino acids. CDR1 and CDR2 (germline): LNHDA, SQIVND (reference sequence). The CDR3 here is CASSGSGTPIEQFF. The CDR3, as DNA: TGTGCCAGTAGTGGGTCCGGGACACCGATTGAGCAGTTCTTC. The whole variable domain, remainder taken from reference TRBV19 and TRBJ2-1, is DGGITQSPKYLFRKEGQNVTLSCEQNLNHDAMYWYRQDPGQGLRLIYYSQIVNDFQKGDIAEGYSVSREKKESFPLTVTSAQKNPTAFYLCASSGSGTPIEQFFGPGTRLTVL.

The chain couples TRBV7-2 to TRBJ2-1, with TRBD2 matching 9 bases. The J segment lost 8 bases and the V segment lost 0 bases, leaving 14 bases of the junction unmatched. The CDR3 is 18 residues long. From germline, CDR1 is SGHTA and CDR2 FQGNSA. CDR3 nucleotides: TGTGCCAGCAGCTTAGCGGTCCAGGGACTAGCCCTTTTCGATGAGCAGTTCTTC. Encoded protein: CASSLAVQGLALFDEQFF.

The chain couples TRBV5-4 to TRBJ2-7; TRBD2 aligns across 7 bases. J was trimmed by 5 bases and V by 0 bases; bases with no gene match: 8. Germline CDR1 and CDR2: SGHNT and YYREEE (reference sequence). The CDR3 is 15 amino acids. DNA for the CDR3: TGTGCCAGCAGCTTGGCCGGGGACCTAGCGGACGAGCAGTACTTC. Protein: CASSLAGDLADEQYF.

This clone showed up just once. The V gene is TRBV4-2, the J gene TRBJ2-7, with D perhaps matching TRBD1 (6 bases). The length of the CDR3 is 16 residues. In germline, CDR1 is LGHNA, CDR2 YNFKEQ. Trimming pared 8 bases from V and 0 bases from J, leaving 20 bases between. CDR3 coding DNA: TGTGCCAGCGCCGAAACAACAGGGACCAGCTCCTACGAGCAGTACTTC. Its translation is CASAETTGTSSYEQYF.

This clone was recorded once. The rearrangement links TRBV3-1 (or the pseudogene TRBV3-2) to TRBJ1-2, with D tentatively TRBD1 (6 bases). This CDR3 has 14 residues. V was shortened by 4 bases and J by 4 bases, with 13 bases between the two germline ends. Germline V gene lookup returns CDR1 LGHDT and CDR2 YNNKEL (reference sequence). This CDR3 reads CASSPLGASYGYTF. CDR3 bases: TGTGCCAGCAGCCCTCTGGGGGCCTCCTATGGCTACACCTTC.

This clone was seen once. The gene calls are TRBV11-2 and TRBJ2-7; 8 bases map to TRBD2. Germline V gene data show CDR1 as SGHAT and CDR2 as FQNNGV. The CDR3 sequence is 16 residues long. With V trimmed by 0 bases and J by 3 bases, 7 bases remained unmatched. As DNA, the CDR3 is TGTGCCAGCAGCTTAGACAAGACTAGCGCAAACTACGAGCAGTACTTC. Encoded protein: CASSLDKTSANYEQYF.

CDR3 DNA: TGCGCCAGCAGCTTGTTGGGGGGGTTACCAAACACTGAAGCTTTCTTT. This encodes CASSLLGGLPNTEAFF. The chain uses TRBV5-1 and TRBJ1-1, with D possibly TRBD1 on 5 matching bases. Deletions cut 1 base from V and 2 bases from J, with 15 bases between. CDR3 size: 16 residues. Germline CDR1 SGHRS, CDR2 YFSETQ.

This rearrangement joins TRBV19 to TRBJ2-2, with 8 nucleotides matching TRBD1. With 0 bases clipped from V and 6 bases from J, the junction kept 3 bases outside the gene matches. The CDR3 is 15 amino acids. In germline, CDR1 is LNHDA, CDR2 SQIVND (reference sequence). Written as DNA, the CDR3 is TGTGCCAGTAGTATAGACGGGACAGGTTCCGGGGAGCTGTTTTTT. This codes for CASSIDGTGSGELFF.

V gene TRBV28 combines with J gene TRBJ1-1, with TRBD1 matching over 7 bases. Germline CDR1 MDHEN, CDR2 SYDVKM. The CDR3 spans 14 residues. V was pared by 7 bases and J by 3 bases, with 8 bases of the junction left unmatched. The CDR3 DNA reads TGTGCCAGCATGCGTACAGGGGCAGACACTGAAGCTTTCTTT. It specifies CASMRTGADTEAFF.

The chain recombines TRBV6-5 with TRBJ1-6; unclear D gene. This CDR3 has 14 amino acids. The V and J ends lost 6 bases and 9 bases respectively, with 15 bases between them. Germline-derived CDR1 and CDR2 are MNHEY and SVGAGI. The CDR3 here is CASSHPRGVSPLHF. The CDR3 DNA reads as TGTGCCAGCAGCCACCCTCGGGGTGTTTCACCCCTCCACTTT.

The rearrangement links TRBV4-3 to TRBJ1-6, with D perhaps TRBD1 (5 bases). The germline V and J ends were trimmed by 4 bases and 5 bases, with 15 bases remaining between them. Germline CDR1 is LGHNA and CDR2 is YSLEER. This CDR3 spans 16 amino acids. CDR3 loop: CASSPYDSLNNSPLHF. In nucleotides, the CDR3 is TGCGCCAGCAGCCCATACGACAGCTTGAATAATTCACCCCTCCACTTT.

This sequence joins TRBV18 and TRBJ1-4; 8 positions match TRBD1. The V segment lost 5 bases and the J segment 8 bases; nucleotides outside the gene matches: 4. CDR1 KGHSH and CDR2 LQKENI come from the germline V gene. There are 13 residues in the CDR3. For the CDR3, the DNA is TGTGCCAGCTCATTGCAGGGGGCAGAAAAACTGTTTTTT. This sequence encodes CASSLQGAEKLFF.

The chain uses TRBV6-6 and TRBJ1-1, with D perhaps matching TRBD1 (5 bases). This CDR3 is built from 14 residues. CDR1 and CDR2 (germline): MNHNY, SVGAGI (reference sequence). The ends were cut back, 2 bases at V and 2 bases at J, with 9 bases in the middle. The CDR3 loop is CASSYGRTNTEAFF. For the CDR3, the DNA is TGTGCCAGCAGTTACGGACGGACAAACACTGAAGCTTTCTTT.

V is TRBV7-6 and J is TRBJ1-2; perhaps TRBD1 as D (6 bases). Trimming stripped 2 bases from V and 7 bases from J, with 17 bases between. The CDR3 totals 15 residues. CDR1 SGHVS and CDR2 FNYEAQ come from the germline V gene. CDR3 in amino acids: CASSLQSGELGGYTF. In DNA, the CDR3 is TGTGCCAGCAGCTTACAGTCAGGGGAATTGGGTGGCTACACCTTC.